Listed below are T cell receptor beta chains from one sample, sequenced in a study of regulatory T cells in long-lasting Graves disease. TCRdb processed the multiplex PCR reads anew with MiXCR; each CDR3 protein has one entry. This sample yields some 450,000 distinct CDR3 sequences, of which 23% are seen a single time; roughly 28% belongs to the top ten. The specimen comprised peripheral blood mononuclear cells (PBMCs), sampled when the disease was refractory, from a patient treated with antithyroid drugs. All receptors derive from a female donor with Graves disease. Each CDR3 is given with its conserved first and last residue.

V gene: TRBV20-1
J gene: TRBJ1-3
CDR3 protein: CSASTESSGNTIYF

V gene: TRBV28
J gene: TRBJ2-7
CDR3 protein: CASRHPWGTSYEQYF

V gene: TRBV7-9
J gene: TRBJ2-5
CDR3 protein: CASSPHRAGEQETQYF

V gene: TRBV6-2/TRBV6-3
J gene: TRBJ1-2
CDR3 protein: CASIGNRWYGTANYGYTF

V gene: TRBV28
J gene: TRBJ1-1
CDR3 protein: CATEQGALNTEAFF

V gene: TRBV14
J gene: TRBJ2-7
CDR3 protein: CASSPSPGHGYEQYF

V gene: TRBV27
J gene: TRBJ2-6
CDR3 protein: CASSQTGTGANVLTF

V gene: TRBV29-1
J gene: TRBJ1-1
CDR3 protein: CSVVYRNTEAFF

V gene: TRBV7-8
J gene: TRBJ2-2
CDR3 protein: CASSLHTDWLLNTGELFF

V gene: TRBV5-1
J gene: TRBJ2-7
CDR3 protein: CASSLGLADYEQYF

V gene: TRBV5-5
J gene: TRBJ2-7
CDR3 protein: CASSLAGAGAREQYF

V gene: TRBV9
J gene: TRBJ1-5
CDR3 protein: CASSHPRGTETRSNQPQHF

V gene: TRBV5-5
J gene: TRBJ2-2
CDR3 protein: CASSLVETGELFF

V gene: TRBV30
J gene: TRBJ1-2
CDR3 protein: CAWTEEVHGYTF

V gene: TRBV24-1
J gene: TRBJ2-7
CDR3 protein: CATSDTRRDRNEQYF

V gene: TRBV18
J gene: TRBJ1-1
CDR3 protein: CASSPGTKLPEAFF

V gene: TRBV3-1
J gene: TRBJ2-1
CDR3 protein: CASSQEEGYNEQFF

V gene: TRBV12-3/TRBV12-4
J gene: TRBJ2-2
CDR3 protein: CASSLGLASDTGELFF

V gene: TRBV5-1
J gene: TRBJ2-3
CDR3 protein: CASSYWDRDTRYF

V gene: TRBV19
J gene: TRBJ2-2
CDR3 protein: CASSRVPGLAGGQTGELFF

V gene: TRBV3-1
J gene: TRBJ1-5
CDR3 protein: CASSPNLGGNQPQHF

V gene: TRBV7-9
J gene: TRBJ2-5
CDR3 protein: CASRSQGRGETQYF

V gene: TRBV5-1
J gene: TRBJ2-1
CDR3 protein: CASSLDAAAENEQFF